This T cell receptor beta chain was captured by sequencing in a study of blood T cell repertoires in COVID-19. Study-wide context: The United States, Italy and Spain supplied acute and convalescent COVID-19 samples. Sample material is recorded as cDNA or gDNA derived from T cells, B-cell-depleted T cells, or PBMCs.

Across 20 to 25 US areas, participants ranged in age from roughly 18 to 95 years. CDR3 length equals 14 residues. V was pared by 4 bases and J by 2 bases, with 3 bases of the junction left unmatched. Germline lookup yields CDR1 LNHDA and CDR2 SQIVND (reference sequence). Measured with immunoSEQ multiplex PCR; TCRdb has only the in-frame clones, and not every one. The table lists some 300,000 clones, about nine tenths of them singletons. The TCR originated in a man aged 30 to 45 who had recovered from COVID-19. The specimen was PBMCs or T cells enriched from blood (not recorded which). The V and J genes are TRBV19 and TRBJ2-7; 9 positions agree with TRBD1. CDR3 DNA: TGTGCCAGTAGTAGGGACAGGGCCGCCTACGAGCAGTACTTC. Its protein is CASSRDRAAYEQYF.